These 22 T cell receptor beta chains share one sample of origin, sequenced in a study of chemoradiotherapy in HPV16-positive cancers. Here immunoSEQ multiplex PCR was the method, and the copy in TCRdb shows in-frame clones only, minus some. Among over a thousand clones listed, around 86% were seen once. The sample here was tumor tissue, taken from a patient who underwent chemoradiotherapy. All receptors come from a human donor with HPV-associated anogenital cancer.

The DNA of the CDR3 is TGTGCCAGCAGCGTTATACAGGATTCACCCCTCCACTTT. This translates into CASSVIQDSPLHF. The chain is built from TRBV14 and TRBJ1-6, with D possibly being TRBD1 (5 bases). CDR1 SGHDN and CDR2 FVKESK come from the germline V gene. With 5 bases removed from V and 8 bases from J, the gap between germline ends came to 10 bases. The CDR3 covers 13 residues. Full variable domain (outside the CDR3, taken from reference TRBV14 and TRBJ1-6): EAGVTQFPSHSVIEKGQTVTLRCDPISGHDNLYWYRRVMGKEIKFLLHFVKESKQDESGMPNNRFLAERTGGTYSTLKVQPAELEDSGVYFCASSVIQDSPLHFGNGTRLTVT.

The genes are TRBV19 and TRBJ1-5; a weak D match, TRBD1 (6 bases). Trimming took 6 bases from V and 3 from J, leaving 12 bases between them. Germline CDR1 is LNHDA and CDR2 is SQIVND (reference sequence). The CDR3 is made up of 14 amino acids. CDR3 sequence (DNA): TGTGCCAGTAGCAGCGGACAGCCCAATCAGCCCCAGCATTTT. Translated, it gives CASSSGQPNQPQHF.

The chain joins TRBV5-1 to TRBJ2-2, with 7 bases fitting TRBD1. With V trimmed by 0 bases and J by 4 bases, 6 bases remained unmatched. The CDR3 totals 16 residues. Looked up from germline, CDR1 is SGHRS and CDR2 is YFSETQ. The CDR3, as DNA: TGCGCCAGCAGCTTGGGCGACAGGGTAGGCACCGGGGAGCTGTTTTTT. This encodes CASSLGDRVGTGELFF. The entire variable domain, with the rest obtained from reference TRBV5-1 and TRBJ2-2, is as follows: KAGVTQTPRYLIKTRGQQVTLSCSPISGHRSVSWYQQTPGQGLQFLFEYFSETQRNKGNFPGRFSGRQFSNSRSEMNVSTLELGDSALYLCASSLGDRVGTGELFFGEGSRLTVL.

This clone appeared a few times. The V gene is TRBV19, the J gene TRBJ2-3; 9 nucleotides match TRBD1. The CDR3 is 15 residues long. V shed 4 bases, J shed 2 bases, and the junction held 4 bases outside the gene matches. Germline V gene lookup returns CDR1 LNHDA and CDR2 SQIVND (reference sequence). The CDR3 region is CASSKGQGHTDTQYF. The CDR3 nucleotides read TGTGCCAGTAGTAAGGGACAGGGACACACAGATACGCAGTATTTT.

This chain's CDR3 is CASSLGVGETQYF. The CDR3, as DNA: TGTGCCAGCAGCTTAGGGGTAGGGGAGACCCAGTACTTC. The chain recombines TRBV7-2 with TRBJ2-7; D is uncertain. The end of the DNA aligns better with TRBJ2-5, so the J call may be wrong. The germline CDR1 and CDR2 sequences are SGHTA and FQGNSA. CDR3 length equals 13 residues.

This clone appeared once. Here the CDR3 DNA reads TGTGCCAGCAGTTACTCGAGGGAGCCCCACACCGGGGAGCTGTTTTTT. Protein: CASSYSREPHTGELFF. The chain joins TRBV6-5 to TRBJ2-2; D is possibly TRBD2 (5 bases). This CDR3 region has 16 residues. The V and J ends lost 0 bases and 3 bases respectively, with 11 bases between them. Germline loops: CDR1 MNHEY, CDR2 SVGAGI.

V gene TRBV7-2 combines with J gene TRBJ1-6; tentative D call: TRBD1 (5 bases). V lost 1 base, J lost 7 bases, and 11 bases lay in between. The CDR3 is made up of 15 amino acids. The germline gives CDR1 SGHTA, CDR2 FQGNSA. CDR3 bases: TGTGCCAGCAGCTTAGTCACAGGATCAAATTCACCCCTCCACTTT. Protein product: CASSLVTGSNSPLHF.

The rearrangement joins TRBV5-1 to TRBJ2-3, with D unresolved. Germline V CDR1 and CDR2: SGHRS, YFSETQ. The CDR3 sequence is 15 residues long. Trimming stripped 1 base from V and 3 bases from J, with 12 bases between. CDR3 coding DNA: TGCGCCAGCAGCTTGCCGGTGTCGAAGACAGATACGCAGTATTTT. Translation gives CASSLPVSKTDTQYF.

The chain combines TRBV18 with TRBJ2-2; TRBD2 is a possible D gene (6 bases). Germline V lookup: CDR1 KGHSH, CDR2 LQKENI. V lost 2 bases and J 5 bases, leaving 12 bases between the germline ends. The CDR3 sequence is 15 residues long. The CDR3 coding sequence is TGTGCCAGCTCACCAGGAGGGGTCTGGACCGGGGAGCTGTTTTTT. This codes for CASSPGGVWTGELFF.

The sample holds a few counts of this clone. The chain has TRBV19 and TRBJ2-7; D perhaps matches TRBD2 (7 bases). Deletions cut 5 bases from V and 6 bases from J, with 17 bases between. The V gene's germline CDR1 is LNHDA and CDR2 SQIVND (reference sequence). The CDR3 contains 14 residues. The CDR3 here is CASSPGAGAPEQYF. CDR3 nucleotides: TGTGCCAGTAGTCCAGGGGCGGGGGCTCCCGAGCAGTACTTC.

The chain uses TRBV29-1 and TRBJ1-4, with TRBD1 identical over 7 bases. The germline V gene has CDR1 SQVTM and CDR2 ANQGSEA. This CDR3 region has 14 residues. The V and J ends lost 1 base and 3 bases, in that order; junction bases with no gene match: 2. The CDR3 DNA follows: TGCAGCGTTGAAGGGACAGGTCCTAATGAAAAACTGTTTTTT. The encoded protein is CSVEGTGPNEKLFF.

The chain carries TRBV7-9 and TRBJ2-5; 7 bases map to TRBD2. The CDR3 totals 15 residues. Germline-derived CDR1 and CDR2 are SEHNR and FQNEAQ (reference sequence). Trimming took 4 bases from V and 3 from J; bases not matched to a gene: 8. The CDR3 DNA reads as TGTGCCAGCAGCTCCCACGCGGGAGTCAAAGAGACCCAGTACTTC. This sequence encodes CASSSHAGVKETQYF.

The chain uses TRBV5-1 and TRBJ2-1, with a weak D call TRBD1 (6 bases). The CDR3 runs to 18 residues. The germline V and J ends were trimmed by 0 bases and 5 bases, with 21 bases remaining between them. CDR1 and CDR2 from the germline V gene are SGHRS and YFSETQ. CDR3 sequence (DNA): TGCGCCAGCAGCTTGGACCCACCCGGGACACGTTTGAACAATGAGCAGTTCTTC. As protein: CASSLDPPGTRLNNEQFF.

The chain recombines TRBV7-2 with TRBJ2-5; 7 bases match TRBD2. The CDR3 consists of 16 residues. Germline V CDR1 and CDR2: SGHTA, FQGNSA. The ends lost 5 bases at V and 4 bases at J; junction bases unmatched: 13. CDR3 in DNA: TGTGCCAGCAGCCTAGGCTTCGCGGGAGTGCGAGAGACCCAGTACTTC. Its protein product is CASSLGFAGVRETQYF.

The chain uses TRBV7-7 and TRBJ2-1; D may correspond to TRBD1 or TRBD2 (6 bases each). Trimming removed 5 bases from V and 8 bases from J, with 13 bases in between. Germline assignment: CDR1 SSHAT and CDR2 FNYEAQ (reference sequence). The length of the CDR3 is 13 residues. The CDR3 spells CASSTRGGYEQFF. For the CDR3, the DNA is TGTGCCAGCAGCACCCGAGGGGGGTATGAGCAGTTCTTC.

This clone was counted between two and nine times. This chain joins TRBV7-2 and TRBJ2-5; tentatively, D is TRBD2 (5 bases). This CDR3 region has 17 residues. The germline V gene encodes CDR1 SGHTA and CDR2 FQGNSA. The V end was cut by 5 bases, the J end by 2 bases, with 21 bases between. This chain's CDR3 is CASSENPVTGVQETQYF. The CDR3 region has the DNA TGTGCCAGCAGCGAAAACCCGGTAACCGGGGTGCAAGAGACCCAGTACTTC.

The CDR3 sequence: CASSPRATSGGQETQYF. As DNA, the CDR3 is TGTGCCAGCAGCCCCAGGGCTACTAGCGGGGGACAAGAGACCCAGTACTTC. The chain recombines TRBV7-7 with TRBJ2-5; 11 nucleotides line up with TRBD2. This CDR3 is built from 17 residues. The germline CDR1 and CDR2 sequences are SSHAT and FNYEAQ (reference sequence). V was pared by 5 bases and J by 2 bases, with 10 bases of the junction left unmatched.

J is TRBJ1-6 and V is TRBV7-9; the D is unclear. The ends were cut back, 4 bases at V and 11 bases at J, with 18 bases in the middle. Germline CDR1 is SEHNR and CDR2 is FQNEAQ (reference sequence). This CDR3 region has 15 residues. This chain's CDR3 is CASSSTLSTVAPLHF. Written as DNA, the CDR3 is TGTGCCAGCAGCTCGACGCTTTCAACAGTGGCACCCCTCCACTTT.

The chain carries TRBV28 and TRBJ1-2; TRBD1 matches at 9 bases. The germline CDR1 and CDR2 sequences are MDHEN and SYDVKM. V gave up 6 bases and J gave up 3 bases; unmatched junction bases: 11. This CDR3 is 16 amino acids long. CDR3 coding DNA: TGTGCCAGCAGCCAAACAGGGGGCGGGGTTGACTATGGCTACACCTTC. Its translation is CASSQTGGGVDYGYTF.

This rearrangement joins TRBV19 to TRBJ1-2; TRBD1 aligns across 11 bases. CDR3 length: 15 residues. Germline CDR1 reads LNHDA; CDR2 reads SQIVND (reference sequence). The V segment lost 3 bases and the J segment 4 bases; nucleotides outside the gene matches: 4. CDR3 sequence reads: CASSIGTGGLYGYTF. In DNA form, the CDR3 reads TGTGCCAGTAGTATCGGGACAGGGGGTCTCTATGGCTACACCTTC.

The chain couples TRBV14 to TRBJ2-1; 7 bases match TRBD1. Germline V gives CDR1 SGHDN, CDR2 FVKESK. V was clipped by 5 bases and J by 2 bases; unmatched bases: 6. This CDR3 contains 15 residues. The CDR3 here is CASSTRQGTYNEQFF. CDR3 nucleotide sequence: TGTGCCAGCAGCACCCGACAGGGAACCTACAATGAGCAGTTCTTC.

In this sample, this clone turned up once. The conserved phenylalanine or tryptophan normally closing the CDR3 is absent here, so this likely arose from a read error. The genes are TRBV29-1 and TRBJ2-3; 7 nucleotides match TRBD2. The CDR3 extends over 13 amino acids. Germline loops: CDR1 SQVTM, CDR2 ANQGSEA. With V trimmed by 7 bases and J by 3 bases, 7 bases remained unmatched. The CDR3 region has the DNA TGCAGCGCCCTCGGGGGGTCGACAGATACGCAGTATCTT. Amino acids: CSALGGSTDTQYL.